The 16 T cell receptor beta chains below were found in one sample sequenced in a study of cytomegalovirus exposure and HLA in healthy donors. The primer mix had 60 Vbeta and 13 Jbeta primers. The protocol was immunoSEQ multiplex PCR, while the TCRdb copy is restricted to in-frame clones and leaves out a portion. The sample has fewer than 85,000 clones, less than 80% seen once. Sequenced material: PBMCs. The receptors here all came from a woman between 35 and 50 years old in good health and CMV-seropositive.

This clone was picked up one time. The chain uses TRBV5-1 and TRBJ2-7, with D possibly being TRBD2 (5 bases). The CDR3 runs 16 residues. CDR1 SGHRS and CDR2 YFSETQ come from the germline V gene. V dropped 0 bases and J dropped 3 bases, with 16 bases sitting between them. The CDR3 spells CASSLGWRTLNYEQYF. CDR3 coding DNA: TGCGCCAGCAGCTTGGGGTGGCGGACTCTTAACTACGAGCAGTACTTC.

The CDR3 DNA reads as TGTGCCAGCAGCACTGGAGACAGCTTGGGTTACGAGCAGTACTTC. Translated, it gives CASSTGDSLGYEQYF. The rearrangement uses TRBV9 and TRBJ2-7; a weak D match, TRBD1 (5 bases). V lost 4 bases and J lost 4, with 18 bases in between. CDR3 length equals 15 residues. Germline CDR1 SGDLS, CDR2 YYNGEE. The entire variable domain, with the rest obtained from reference TRBV9 and TRBJ2-7, is as follows: DSGVTQTPKHLITATGQRVTLRCSPRSGDLSVYWYQQSLDQGLQFLIQYYNGEERAKGNILERFSAQQFPDLHSELNLSSLELGDSALYFCASSTGDSLGYEQYFGPGTRLTVT.

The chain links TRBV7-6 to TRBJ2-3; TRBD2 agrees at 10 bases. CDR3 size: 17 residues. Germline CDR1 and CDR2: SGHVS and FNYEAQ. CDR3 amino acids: CEAHIHQRGGATDTQYF. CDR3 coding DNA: TGTGAGGCGCATATTCATCAGCGGGGGGGTGCCACAGATACGCAGTATTTT.

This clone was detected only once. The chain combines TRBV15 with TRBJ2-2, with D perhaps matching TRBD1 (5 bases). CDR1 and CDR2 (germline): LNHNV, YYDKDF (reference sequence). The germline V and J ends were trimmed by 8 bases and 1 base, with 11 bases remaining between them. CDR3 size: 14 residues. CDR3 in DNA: TGTGCCACCCGGTCTAGGGGGAACACCGGGGAGCTGTTTTTT. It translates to CATRSRGNTGELFF.

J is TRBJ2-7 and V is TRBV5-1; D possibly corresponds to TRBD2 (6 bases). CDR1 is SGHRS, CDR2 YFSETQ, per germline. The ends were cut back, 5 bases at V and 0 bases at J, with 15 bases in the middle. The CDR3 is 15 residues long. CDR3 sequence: CASRAAAGISYEQYF. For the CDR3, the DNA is TGCGCCAGCAGGGCGGCGGCGGGAATCTCCTACGAGCAGTACTTC.

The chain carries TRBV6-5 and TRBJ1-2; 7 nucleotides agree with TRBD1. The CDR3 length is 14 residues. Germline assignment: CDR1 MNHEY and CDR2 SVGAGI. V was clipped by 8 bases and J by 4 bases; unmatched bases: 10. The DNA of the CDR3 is TGTGCCAGCCGCCTAGGGGGCAGGGGCTATGGCTACACCTTC. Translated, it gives CASRLGGRGYGYTF.

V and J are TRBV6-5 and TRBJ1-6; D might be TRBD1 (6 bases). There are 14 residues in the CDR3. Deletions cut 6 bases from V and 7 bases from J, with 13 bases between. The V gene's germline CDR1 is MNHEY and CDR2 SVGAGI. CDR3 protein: CASSLQGYNSPLHF. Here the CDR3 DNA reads TGTGCCAGCAGCCTACAGGGTTACAATTCACCCCTCCACTTT.

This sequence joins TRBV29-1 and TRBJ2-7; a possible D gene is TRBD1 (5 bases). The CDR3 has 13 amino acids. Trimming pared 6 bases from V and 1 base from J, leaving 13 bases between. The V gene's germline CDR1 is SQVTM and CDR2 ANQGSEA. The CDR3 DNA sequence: TGCAGCGTGCAGGGTCACAATTCCTACGAGCAGTACTTC. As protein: CSVQGHNSYEQYF.

CDR3 amino acids: CASSSPRILAGGQETQYF. CDR3 coding DNA: TGTGCCAGCAGCTCGCCGCGAATCCTAGCGGGGGGCCAAGAGACCCAGTACTTC. This chain joins TRBV7-2 and TRBJ2-5; TRBD2 aligns across 11 bases. Trimming took 4 bases from V and 1 from J; bases not matched to a gene: 11. The CDR3 covers 18 residues. Germline values: CDR1 SGHTA, CDR2 FQGNSA.

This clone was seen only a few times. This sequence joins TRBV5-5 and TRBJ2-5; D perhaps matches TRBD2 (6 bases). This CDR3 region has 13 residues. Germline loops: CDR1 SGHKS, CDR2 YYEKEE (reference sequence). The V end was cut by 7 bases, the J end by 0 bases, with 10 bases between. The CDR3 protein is CASGGDDQETQYF. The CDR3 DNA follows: TGTGCCAGCGGCGGGGACGACCAAGAGACCCAGTACTTC.

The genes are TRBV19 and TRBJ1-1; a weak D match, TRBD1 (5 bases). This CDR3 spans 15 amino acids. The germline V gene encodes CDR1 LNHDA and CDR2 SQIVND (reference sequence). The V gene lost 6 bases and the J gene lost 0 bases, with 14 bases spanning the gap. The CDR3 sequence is CASSPGLRMNTEAFF. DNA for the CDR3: TGTGCCAGTAGCCCGGGACTGAGGATGAACACTGAAGCTTTCTTT.

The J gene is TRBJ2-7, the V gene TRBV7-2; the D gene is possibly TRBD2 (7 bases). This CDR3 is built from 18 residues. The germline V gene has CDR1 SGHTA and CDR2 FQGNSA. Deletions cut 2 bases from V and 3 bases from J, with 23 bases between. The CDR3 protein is CASSLKDLGGTQYYEQYF. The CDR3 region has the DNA TGTGCCAGCAGCTTAAAGGATTTGGGGGGGACACAGTACTACGAGCAGTACTTC.

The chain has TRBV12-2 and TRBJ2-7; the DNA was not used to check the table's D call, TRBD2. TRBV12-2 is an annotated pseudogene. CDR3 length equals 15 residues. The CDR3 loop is CASRNGTSGGNEQYF. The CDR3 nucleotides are TGTGCAAGTCGAAACGGGACTAGCGGGGGCAACGAGCAGTACTTC.

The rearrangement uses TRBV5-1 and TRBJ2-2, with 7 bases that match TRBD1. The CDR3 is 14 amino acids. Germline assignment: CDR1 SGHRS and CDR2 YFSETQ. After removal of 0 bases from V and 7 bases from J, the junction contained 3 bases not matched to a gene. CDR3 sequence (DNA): TGCGCCAGCAGCTTGGGACAGGGCGGCGGGGAGCTGTTTTTT. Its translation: CASSLGQGGGELFF.

CDR3 nucleotides: TGTGCCTGGAGCGCGGCCCCCTACGAGCAGTACTTC. Protein product: CAWSAAPYEQYF. The genes are TRBV30 and TRBJ2-7; D remains unclear. V was pared by 3 bases and J by 2 bases, with 8 bases between. There are 12 residues in the CDR3. CDR1 and CDR2 (germline): GTSNPN, SVGIG (reference sequence).

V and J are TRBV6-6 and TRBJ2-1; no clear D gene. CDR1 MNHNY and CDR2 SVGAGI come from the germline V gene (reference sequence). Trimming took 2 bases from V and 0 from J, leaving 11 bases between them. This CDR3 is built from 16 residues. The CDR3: CASSYGHHNSYNEQFF. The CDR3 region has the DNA TGTGCCAGCAGTTACGGGCACCATAACTCCTACAATGAGCAGTTCTTC.